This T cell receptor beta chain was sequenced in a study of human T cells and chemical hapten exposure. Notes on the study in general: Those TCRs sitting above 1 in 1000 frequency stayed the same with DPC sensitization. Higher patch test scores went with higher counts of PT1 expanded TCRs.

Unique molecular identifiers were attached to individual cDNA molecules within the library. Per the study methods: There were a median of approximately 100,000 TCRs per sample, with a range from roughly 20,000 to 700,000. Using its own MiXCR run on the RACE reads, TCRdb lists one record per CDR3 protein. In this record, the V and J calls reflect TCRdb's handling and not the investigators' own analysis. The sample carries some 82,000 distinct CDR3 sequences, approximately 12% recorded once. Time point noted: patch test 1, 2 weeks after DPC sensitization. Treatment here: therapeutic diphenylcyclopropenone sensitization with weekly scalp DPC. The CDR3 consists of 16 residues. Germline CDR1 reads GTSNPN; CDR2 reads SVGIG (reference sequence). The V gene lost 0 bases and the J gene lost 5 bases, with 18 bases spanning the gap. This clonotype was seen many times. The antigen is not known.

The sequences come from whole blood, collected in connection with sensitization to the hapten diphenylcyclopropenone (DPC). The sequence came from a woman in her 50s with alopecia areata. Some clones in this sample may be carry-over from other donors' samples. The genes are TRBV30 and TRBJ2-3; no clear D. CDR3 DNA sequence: TGTGCCTGGAGTGTATATTCCGGCCTCGATCTAGATACGCAGTATTTT. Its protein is CAWSVYSGLDLDTQYF. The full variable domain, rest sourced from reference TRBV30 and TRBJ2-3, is SQTIHQWPATLVQPVGSPLSLECTVEGTSNPNLYWYRQAAGRGLQLLFYSVGIGQISSEVPQNLSASRPQDRQFILSSKKLLLSDSGFYLCAWSVYSGLDLDTQYFGPGTRLTVL.